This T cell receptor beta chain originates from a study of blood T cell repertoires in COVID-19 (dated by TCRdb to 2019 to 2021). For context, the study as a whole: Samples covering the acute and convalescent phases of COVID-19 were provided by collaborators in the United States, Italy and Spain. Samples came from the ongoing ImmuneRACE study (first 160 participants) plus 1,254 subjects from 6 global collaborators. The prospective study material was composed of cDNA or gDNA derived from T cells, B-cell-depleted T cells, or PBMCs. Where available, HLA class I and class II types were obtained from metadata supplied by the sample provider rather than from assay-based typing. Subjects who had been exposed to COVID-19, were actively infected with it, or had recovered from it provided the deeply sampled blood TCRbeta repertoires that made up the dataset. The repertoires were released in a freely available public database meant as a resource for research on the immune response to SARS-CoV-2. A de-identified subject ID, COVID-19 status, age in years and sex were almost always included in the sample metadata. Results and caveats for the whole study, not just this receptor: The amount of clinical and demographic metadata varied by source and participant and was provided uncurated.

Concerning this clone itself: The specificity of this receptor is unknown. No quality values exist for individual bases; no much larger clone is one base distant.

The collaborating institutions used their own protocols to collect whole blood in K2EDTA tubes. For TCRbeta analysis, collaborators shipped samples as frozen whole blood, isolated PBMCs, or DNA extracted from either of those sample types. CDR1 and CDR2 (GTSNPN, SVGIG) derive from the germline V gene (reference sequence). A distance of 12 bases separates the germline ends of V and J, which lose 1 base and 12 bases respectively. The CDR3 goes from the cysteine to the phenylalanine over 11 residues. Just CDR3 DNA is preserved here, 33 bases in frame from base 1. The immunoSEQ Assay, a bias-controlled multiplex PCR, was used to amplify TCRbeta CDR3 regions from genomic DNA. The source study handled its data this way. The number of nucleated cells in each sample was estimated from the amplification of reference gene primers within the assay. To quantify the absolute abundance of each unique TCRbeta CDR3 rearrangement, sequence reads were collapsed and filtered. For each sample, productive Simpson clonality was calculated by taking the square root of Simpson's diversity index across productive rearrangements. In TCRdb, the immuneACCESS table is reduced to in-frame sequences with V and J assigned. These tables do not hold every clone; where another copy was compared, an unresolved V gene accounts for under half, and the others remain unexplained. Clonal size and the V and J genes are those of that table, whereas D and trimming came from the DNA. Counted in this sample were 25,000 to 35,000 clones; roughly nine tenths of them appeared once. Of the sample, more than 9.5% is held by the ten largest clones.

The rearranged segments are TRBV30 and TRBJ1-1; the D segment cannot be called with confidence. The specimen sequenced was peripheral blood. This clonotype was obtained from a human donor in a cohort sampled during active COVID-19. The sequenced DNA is TGTGCCTGGAGTGGTGAGGGAACTTCTTTCTTT. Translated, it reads CAWSGEGTSFF.